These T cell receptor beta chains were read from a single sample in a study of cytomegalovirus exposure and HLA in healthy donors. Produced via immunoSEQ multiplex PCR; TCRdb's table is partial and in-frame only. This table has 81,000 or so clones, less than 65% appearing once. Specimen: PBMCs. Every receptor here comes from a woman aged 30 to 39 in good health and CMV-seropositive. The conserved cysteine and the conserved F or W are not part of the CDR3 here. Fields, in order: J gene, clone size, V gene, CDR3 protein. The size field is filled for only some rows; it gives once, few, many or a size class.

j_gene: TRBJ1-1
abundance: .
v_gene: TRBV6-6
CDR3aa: ASSRGGGWGSEAF

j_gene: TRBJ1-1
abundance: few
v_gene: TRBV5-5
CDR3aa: ASSMTGGPEAF

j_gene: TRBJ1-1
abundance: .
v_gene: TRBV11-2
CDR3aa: ASSRQGAEAF

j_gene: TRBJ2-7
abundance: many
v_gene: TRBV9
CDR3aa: ASSRTGQGYNEQY

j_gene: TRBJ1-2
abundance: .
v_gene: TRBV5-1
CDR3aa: ASATATLNGYT

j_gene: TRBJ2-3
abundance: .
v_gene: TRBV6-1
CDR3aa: ASSVASGVSSSTDTQY

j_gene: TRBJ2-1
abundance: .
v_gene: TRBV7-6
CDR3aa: ASSSLQGKEQF

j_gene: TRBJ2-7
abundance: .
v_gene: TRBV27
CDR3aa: ANSTGTGGRYEQY

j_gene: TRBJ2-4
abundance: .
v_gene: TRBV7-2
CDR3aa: ASSPRLDGSIQY

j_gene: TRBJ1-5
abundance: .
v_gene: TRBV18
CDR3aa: ASSRRDGRNQPQH

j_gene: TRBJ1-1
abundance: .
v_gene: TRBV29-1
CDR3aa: SAHDRVETEGEAF

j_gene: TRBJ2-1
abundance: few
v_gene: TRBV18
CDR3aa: ASSPPGLAGGNNEQF

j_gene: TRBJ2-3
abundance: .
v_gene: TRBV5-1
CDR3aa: ASSLGLLSTDTQY

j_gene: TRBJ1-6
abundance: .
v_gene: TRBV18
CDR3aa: ASSQVPGQIVSSYNSPLH

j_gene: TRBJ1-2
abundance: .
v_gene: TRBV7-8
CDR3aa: ASSLDRGSGYT

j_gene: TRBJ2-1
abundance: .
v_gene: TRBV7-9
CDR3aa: ASSLAGPIYNEQF

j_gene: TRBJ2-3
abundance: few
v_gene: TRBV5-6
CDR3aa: ASSLDQAATDTQY

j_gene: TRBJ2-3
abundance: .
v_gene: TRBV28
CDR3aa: ASRAGGADTQY

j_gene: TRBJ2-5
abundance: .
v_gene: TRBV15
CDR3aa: ATSRDRASGGQETQY

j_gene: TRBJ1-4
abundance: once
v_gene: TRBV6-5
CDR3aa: ASTKGWEEKLF

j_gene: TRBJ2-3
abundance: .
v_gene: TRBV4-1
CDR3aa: ASSPYTSSGGTDTQY

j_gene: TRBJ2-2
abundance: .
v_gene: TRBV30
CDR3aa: AGLGTVGELF

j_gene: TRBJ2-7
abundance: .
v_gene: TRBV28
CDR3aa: ASSFSPGQGAYEQY

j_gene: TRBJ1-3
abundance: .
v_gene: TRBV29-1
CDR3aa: SVDREGSGNTIY

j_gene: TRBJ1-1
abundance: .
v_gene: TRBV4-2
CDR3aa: ASSQAAVGGGAHTEAF

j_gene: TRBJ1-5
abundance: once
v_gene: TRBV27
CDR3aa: ASRTTGVGQPQH

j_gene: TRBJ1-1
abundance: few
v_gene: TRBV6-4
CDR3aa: ASSLTGNTEAF

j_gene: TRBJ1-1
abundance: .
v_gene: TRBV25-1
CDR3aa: ASSMTGTGNTEAF

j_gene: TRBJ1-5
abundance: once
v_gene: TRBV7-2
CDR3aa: ASSPVAGRGGNQPQH

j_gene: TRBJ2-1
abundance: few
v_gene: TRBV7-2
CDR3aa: ASSLGGRVDNEQF

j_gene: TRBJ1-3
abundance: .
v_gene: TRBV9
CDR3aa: ASSPTPDTSAGNTIY

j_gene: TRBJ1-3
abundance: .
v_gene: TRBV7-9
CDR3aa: ASGPNSGNTIY

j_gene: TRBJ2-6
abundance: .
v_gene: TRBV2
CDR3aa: ASAPSGTGGTGANVLT

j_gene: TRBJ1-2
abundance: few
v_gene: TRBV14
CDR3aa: ASSRDSAVYT

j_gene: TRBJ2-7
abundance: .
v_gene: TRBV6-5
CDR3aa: ASSYAGDSSYEQY

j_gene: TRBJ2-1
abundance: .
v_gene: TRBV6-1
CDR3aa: ASTFSTGVYNEQF

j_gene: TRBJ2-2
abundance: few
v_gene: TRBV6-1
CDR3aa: ASSEAHRLFTGELF

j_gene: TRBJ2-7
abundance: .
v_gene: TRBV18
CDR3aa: ASSSRLAGQASYEQY

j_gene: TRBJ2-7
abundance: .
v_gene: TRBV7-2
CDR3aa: ASSLSRTYYEQY

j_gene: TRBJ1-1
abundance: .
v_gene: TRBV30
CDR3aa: AWSLQGSGAF

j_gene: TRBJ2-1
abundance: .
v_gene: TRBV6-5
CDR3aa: ASSLDPSRYNEQF

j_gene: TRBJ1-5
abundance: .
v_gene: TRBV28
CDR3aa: ANKIGTYLIGYSNQPQH

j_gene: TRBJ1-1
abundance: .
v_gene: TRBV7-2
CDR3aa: ASSSRTGGEAF

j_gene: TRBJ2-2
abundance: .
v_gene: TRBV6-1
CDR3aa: ASSEAASAGLLYTGELF

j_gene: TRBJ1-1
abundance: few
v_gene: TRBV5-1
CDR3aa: ASSGGQGNTEAF

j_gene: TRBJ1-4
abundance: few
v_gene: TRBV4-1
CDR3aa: ASSQDQGAYEKLF